These T cell receptor beta chains were read from a single sample in a study of cytotoxic CD8 clonotypes in ibrutinib-treated CLL. Profiled with immunoSEQ multiplex PCR; TCRdb holds only in-frame clones, not every one. The table lists 150,000 or so clones, about 75% of them singletons. The material was PBMCs, obtained after 24 months of ibrutinib treatment. These receptors all come from a human donor with chronic lymphocytic leukemia. The CDR3 runs from the conserved cysteine through the conserved F or W. The D gene is left open where the match is weak.

>TRBJ1-6|.|TRBV25-1
CASSDEGTWRSPLHF
>TRBJ1-1|TRBD1|TRBV30
CARDQGADEAFF
>TRBJ2-7|TRBD1|TRBV5-4
CASSWDSNEQYF
>TRBJ2-6|.|TRBV19
CASTASGANVLTF
>TRBJ2-7|.|TRBV6-1
CATRDWVTYEQYF
>TRBJ2-2|TRBD2|TRBV6-6
CASRTSGKNTGELFF
>TRBJ2-1|TRBD2|TRBV30
CAWRASGANEQFF
>TRBJ1-1|.|TRBV6-5
CASSYPGGTEAFF
>TRBJ2-7|.|TRBV6-5
CASSTRTGSYEQYF
>TRBJ1-1|.|TRBV11-3
CASSQGSRTEAFF
>TRBJ2-3|.|TRBV19
CASGGGYTDTQYF
>TRBJ2-5|.|TRBV6-6
CASTTGTGETQYF
>TRBJ2-7|TRBD1|TRBV9
CASAHGSTGALGEQYF
>TRBJ2-1|TRBD2|TRBV7-6
CASSLGTSGIYNEQFF
>TRBJ2-7|.|TRBV28
CATEDGPRREQYF
>TRBJ2-4|TRBD2|TRBV4-2
CASSQGGGWGGAKLAKNIQYF
>TRBJ1-3|.|TRBV5-1
CASSLGASSGNTIYF
>TRBJ2-4|TRBD2|TRBV5-1
CASSAGGAKNIQYF
>TRBJ2-7|TRBD1|TRBV18
CASSPPWAGGHEQYF
>TRBJ2-2|TRBD2|TRBV12-5
CASGLVYGAGVTGELFF
>TRBJ2-4|.|TRBV25-1
CASSFHTRDIQYF
>TRBJ1-6|TRBD1|TRBV7-9
CASSPGGARGNSPLHF
>TRBJ1-1|TRBD1|TRBV29-1
CSVSDRRTEAFF
>TRBJ2-2|.|TRBV4-2
CASSQEKGRGELFF
>TRBJ2-1|.|TRBV5-6
CASSLVPDQYNEQFF
>TRBJ2-5|.|TRBV5-5
CASTPGAGQETQYF
>TRBJ1-1|.|TRBV7-9
CASSLEQGPLMNTEAFF
>TRBJ2-3|TRBD2|TRBV10-3
CAISGPLGSGGRDTDTQYF
>TRBJ2-3|.|TRBV4-2
CASSQGGWDTQYF
>TRBJ2-7|.|TRBV27
CASSKTGTYYEQYF
>TRBJ1-2|TRBD1|TRBV6-5
CASSTGARANYGYTF
>TRBJ2-5|.|TRBV5-4
CASSWLGVRRGETQYF
>TRBJ2-4|.|TRBV27
CASSLSALGFLAKNIQYF
>TRBJ1-4|TRBD1|TRBV28
CASSPGTGVGKLFF
>TRBJ1-5|.|TRBV7-2
CASSLRANSNQPQHF
>TRBJ2-1|TRBD2|TRBV7-3
CASSPSGTSGPNEQFF
>TRBJ2-7|.|TRBV9
CASSTHPRVVHGEQYF
>TRBJ2-7|.|TRBV5-1
CASRTDSTSYEQYF
>TRBJ2-7|TRBD1|TRBV5-1
CASSKTGTAYEQYF
>TRBJ1-3|.|TRBV18
CASSPVDTSGNTIYF
>TRBJ2-3|TRBD2|TRBV28
CASSSAGGPLTDTQYF
>TRBJ2-7|TRBD2|TRBV11-2
CASTRGGLIYEQYF
>TRBJ2-5|TRBD2|TRBV5-1
CASRGTSVSPRETQYF
>TRBJ2-5|.|TRBV7-6
CASSPRLETQYF
>TRBJ1-2|TRBD1|TRBV28
CASSPPTTGTPYGYTF
>TRBJ1-4|.|TRBV25-1
CASSLVGKLFF
>TRBJ2-5|TRBD2|TRBV30
CAWSAPGTRGETQYF
>TRBJ2-7|.|TRBV6-5
CASSSADEQYF
>TRBJ2-5|TRBD2|TRBV7-2
CASRAGLAGETQYF
>TRBJ2-7|TRBD2|TRBV28
CATHAGGFGPYEQYF
>TRBJ2-1|.|TRBV9
CASSQTPEVGYNEQFF
>TRBJ2-6|TRBD1|TRBV7-9
CASSFSGGDRASGANVLTF
>TRBJ2-2|.|TRBV5-1
CASSPQGSPGTGELFF